Presented here are 28 T cell receptor beta chains from one specimen sequenced in a study of T cell repertoires in cytomegalovirus infection. TCRdb analysed the reads with MiXCR anew, one entry per CDR3 protein. The sample gives roughly 500,000 distinct CDR3 sequences, roughly 42% of which show up once; 35% to 50% is in the top ten. Their specific antigens are unknown. The starting material was cultured PBMCs, obtained from culture after CMV antigen stimulation. Source of these receptors: a human donor in good health (CMV status not recorded). Some clones in this sample may be carry-over from other donors' samples.

This clonotype came up once. The CDR3 nucleotides read TGCAGTGCTAGAGATCGGAGACGGGGGTGGAATCAGCCCCAGCATTTT. This translates into CSARDRRRGWNQPQHF. The chain couples TRBV20-1 to TRBJ1-5; weak D call: TRBD1 (5 bases). This CDR3 has 16 amino acids. The germline V gene has CDR1 DFQATT and CDR2 SNEGSKA (reference sequence). The V end was cut by 0 bases, the J end by 4 bases, with 16 bases between.

The genes are TRBV6-6 and TRBJ2-1; possibly TRBD1 for D (6 bases). The CDR3 has 11 residues. Germline CDR1 MNHNY, CDR2 SVGAGI (reference sequence). V shed 7 bases and J shed 15 bases, with 16 bases lying between them. The CDR3 sequence: CASTKGAGAFF. The CDR3 DNA reads TGTGCCAGCACCAAAGGGGCAGGGGCGTTCTTC.

The rearrangement joins TRBV28 to TRBJ1-5; D perhaps matches TRBD1 (5 bases). The CDR3 sequence is 15 residues long. V was pared by 1 base and J by 1 base, with 8 bases between. Germline V gives CDR1 MDHEN, CDR2 SYDVKM. The CDR3 nucleotides read TGTGCCAGCAGTTTATTGCAGGGAAGCAATCAGCCCCAGCATTTT. Amino acids: CASSLLQGSNQPQHF.

The genes are TRBV6-1 and TRBJ1-2, with D perhaps TRBD1 (5 bases). CDR1 is MNHNS, CDR2 SASEGT, per germline. The CDR3 spans 12 residues. The V and J ends lost 6 bases and 6 bases respectively, with 11 bases between them. DNA of the CDR3: TGTGCCAGCAGGGGAGGAGGGGATGGCTACACCTTC. This gives the protein CASRGGGDGYTF.

This clonotype was recorded a few times. DNA of the CDR3: TGTGCCAGCCGTTCCCGCCCGGATACTGAAGCTTTCTTT. This translates into CASRSRPDTEAFF. This chain joins TRBV5-5 and TRBJ1-1; D not certain. This CDR3 has 13 amino acids. Germline V gene data show CDR1 as SGHKS and CDR2 as YYEKEE (reference sequence). V lost 7 bases to trimming and J lost 5 bases, with 15 bases between them.

The gene calls are TRBV7-9 and TRBJ2-3; 16 bases are a match to TRBD2. The CDR3 has 17 amino acids. The germline CDR1 and CDR2 sequences are SEHNR and FQNEAQ (reference sequence). J was trimmed by 5 bases and V by 4 bases; bases with no gene match: 6. CDR3 DNA sequence: TGTGCCAGCAGCTGGGGACTAGCGGGGGGGCCAAAAGATACGCAGTATTTT. This gives the protein CASSWGLAGGPKDTQYF.

This clonotype was counted a few times. The chain uses TRBV15 and TRBJ2-3, with 7 bases fitting TRBD2. J lost 7 bases, V lost 0 bases, and 10 bases had no gene match. The CDR3 consists of 16 residues. Germline-derived CDR1 and CDR2 are LNHNV and YYDKDF (reference sequence). The chain's CDR3 is CATSRDLASGPHTQYF. CDR3 DNA: TGTGCCACCAGCAGAGATCTGGCTAGCGGTCCGCATACGCAGTATTTT. The variable domain in full, completed from reference TRBV15 and TRBJ2-3, reads DAMVIQNPRYQVTQFGKPVTLSCSQTLNHNVMYWYQQKSSQAPKLLFHYYDKDFNNEADTPDNFQSRRPNTSFCFLDIRSPGLGDTAMYLCATSRDLASGPHTQYFGPGTRLTVL.

The gene calls are TRBV10-3 and TRBJ2-5; TRBD2 aligns across 13 bases. Trimming took 2 bases from V and 3 from J; bases not matched to a gene: 3. This CDR3 is 16 amino acids long. Germline V gives CDR1 ENHRY, CDR2 SYGVKD. The CDR3 sequence: CAISEVTSGGKETQYF. For the CDR3, the DNA is TGTGCCATCAGTGAGGTGACTAGCGGGGGGAAAGAGACCCAGTACTTC.

The V gene is TRBV24-1, the J gene TRBJ2-1; D might be TRBD1 (7 bases). Trimming left V 4 bases short and J 7 bases short, with 16 bases between. Germline values: CDR1 KGHDR, CDR2 SFDVKD. The length of the CDR3 is 15 residues. The CDR3 loop reads CATSDRGRGGNEQFF. In DNA, the CDR3 is TGTGCCACCAGTGACAGGGGGAGAGGGGGGAATGAGCAGTTCTTC.

This chain connects TRBV7-9 to TRBJ2-7; TRBD2 is a possible D gene (6 bases). This CDR3 comprises 16 residues. The V gene lost 5 bases and the J gene lost 0 bases, with 17 bases spanning the gap. Germline CDR1 and CDR2: SEHNR and FQNEAQ (reference sequence). The CDR3 sequence: CASSPLLAGFSYEQYF. CDR3 DNA sequence: TGTGCCAGCAGCCCTTTATTGGCGGGATTCTCCTACGAGCAGTACTTC.

This chain links TRBV20-1 with TRBJ2-5; no clear D gene. Germline V gives CDR1 DFQATT, CDR2 SNEGSKA (reference sequence). This CDR3 comprises 12 residues. The V gene lost 3 bases and the J gene lost 5 bases, with 10 bases spanning the gap. CDR3 nucleotides: TGCAGTGCTAGGTGGGGTTCGGAGACCCAGTACTTC. This gives the protein CSARWGSETQYF.

The rearrangement joins TRBV28 to TRBJ2-3; possibly TRBD2 for D (6 bases). This CDR3 is built from 16 residues. Germline V gene sequence: CDR1 MDHEN, CDR2 SYDVKM. V lost 6 bases and J lost 0, with 16 bases in between. CDR3 sequence: CASSEISGTSTDTQYF. As DNA, the CDR3 is TGTGCCAGCAGCGAAATATCAGGGACTAGCACAGATACGCAGTATTTT.

V and J are TRBV5-1 and TRBJ1-3; the D is unclear. CDR3 length equals 12 residues. The ends were cut back, 2 bases at V and 14 bases at J, with 14 bases in the middle. CDR1 and CDR2 from the germline V gene are SGHRS and YFSETQ. In nucleotides, the CDR3 is TGCGCCAGCAGCTTCGAATCATCCATCCTATATTTT. Translation gives CASSFESSILYF.

This rearrangement joins TRBV7-6 to TRBJ1-3; D is unresolved. CDR1 SGHVS and CDR2 FNYEAQ come from the germline V gene. This CDR3 is 15 amino acids long. Trimming shortened V by 5 bases and J by 1 base, and 12 bases separated the two germline ends. The CDR3 sequence is CASSKDAKSGNTIYF. CDR3 DNA: TGTGCCAGCAGCAAGGACGCGAAATCTGGAAACACCATATATTTT.

V usage is TRBV7-2 and J usage is TRBJ1-4; possible D gene TRBD1, 5 bases. The CDR3 runs to 16 residues. Germline V lookup: CDR1 SGHTA, CDR2 FQGNSA. The ends were cut back, 5 bases at V and 8 bases at J, with 21 bases in the middle. CDR3 nucleotide sequence: TGTGCCAGCAGCCCGGGGGGAAGGGGCTGGGGGGAAAAACTGTTTTTT. This translates into CASSPGGRGWGEKLFF.

CDR3 amino acids: CASSLSLTTDTQYF. CDR3 DNA sequence: TGTGCCAGCAGCTTATCCCTCACAACAGATACGCAGTATTTT. The genes are TRBV7-9 and TRBJ2-3; D remains ambiguous. The V end was cut by 2 bases, the J end by 3 bases, with 9 bases between. Germline CDR1 SEHNR, CDR2 FQNEAQ (reference sequence). This CDR3 has 14 residues.

This clonotype was counted between two and nine times. V and J are TRBV4-2 and TRBJ2-3, with 10 bases fitting TRBD2. There are 17 residues in the CDR3. CDR1 LGHNA and CDR2 YNFKEQ come from the germline V gene. Trimming at V came to 2 bases and at J to 2 bases, leaving 7 bases not matched to a gene. CDR3 sequence (DNA): TGTGCCAGCAGCCAACCAAGCGGGGGGGCCGTCACAGATACGCAGTATTTT. Protein: CASSQPSGGAVTDTQYF.

The chain employs TRBV10-3 and TRBJ1-6; 8 positions match TRBD1. Germline lookup yields CDR1 ENHRY and CDR2 SYGVKD. V lost 4 bases, J lost 8 bases, and 4 bases stayed unmatched. The CDR3 runs to 14 residues. The CDR3, as DNA: TGTGCCATCAGTGTGGGACAGGAGGATTCACCCCTCCACTTT. It encodes CAISVGQEDSPLHF.

In the case of this clonotype: This may be a read error: a much more frequent sequence differs by one nucleotide. The rearrangement links TRBV27 to TRBJ1-5; TRBD1 matches 7 bases. The V segment lost 6 bases and the J segment 0 bases; nucleotides outside the gene matches: 5. The germline gives CDR1 MNHEY, CDR2 SMNVEV (reference sequence). This CDR3 comprises 15 residues. The CDR3 region has the DNA TGTGCCAGCAGGTCGGGACAGTATAGCAATCAGCCCCAGCATTTT. Amino acid sequence: CASRSGQYSNQPQHF.

The chain has TRBV6-6 and TRBJ2-7; weak D call: TRBD1 (5 bases). The CDR3 consists of 11 residues. The V end lost 8 bases, the J end lost 3 bases, and 8 bases lay between the germline ends. CDR1 is MNHNY, CDR2 SVGAGI, per germline (reference sequence). CDR3 region: CASEQGYEQYF. The CDR3 DNA reads TGTGCCAGCGAGCAGGGCTACGAGCAGTACTTC.

The CDR3 DNA is TGTGCCAGCAGTTTCGGGGCGGGGTCGGGTCAGCCCCAGCATTTT. As protein: CASSFGAGSGQPQHF. The rearrangement uses TRBV12-3 or TRBV12-4 and TRBJ1-5; D is possibly TRBD1 (5 bases). CDR3 length: 15 amino acids. V was shortened by 3 bases and J by 6 bases, with 15 bases between the two germline ends.

The V gene is TRBV11-2, the J gene TRBJ2-1; 10 nucleotides agree with TRBD2. The V and J ends lost 1 base and 10 bases, in that order; junction bases with no gene match: 13. Germline V gene data show CDR1 as SGHAT and CDR2 as FQNNGV. The CDR3 has 17 amino acids. The CDR3 protein is CASSLVGLAGARREQFF. In DNA, the CDR3 is TGTGCCAGCAGCTTAGTGGGGCTAGCGGGGGCTAGACGGGAGCAGTTCTTC.

The chain recombines TRBV12-3 or TRBV12-4 with TRBJ2-3, with D unresolved. Trimming removed 7 bases from V and 2 bases from J, with 10 bases in between. The CDR3 is 13 residues long. This chain's CDR3 is CASTIGVTDTQYF. The CDR3 bases are TGTGCCAGCACCATCGGCGTCACAGATACGCAGTATTTT.

This clonotype was counted a few times. V gene TRBV28 combines with J gene TRBJ2-4, with a weak D call TRBD1 (6 bases). CDR3 length: 18 amino acids. V was shortened by 1 base and J by 1 base, with 17 bases between the two germline ends. The germline V gene encodes CDR1 MDHEN and CDR2 SYDVKM. CDR3 in amino acids: CASSLFAGVLRAKNIQYF. The CDR3 DNA follows: TGTGCCAGCAGTTTATTTGCAGGGGTGCTCCGGGCCAAAAACATTCAGTACTTC. The full variable domain, with the rest looked up from reference TRBV28 and TRBJ2-4, is DVKVTQSSRYLVKRTGEKVFLECVQDMDHENMFWYRQDPGLGLRLIYFSYDVKMKEKGDIPEGYSVSREKKERFSLILESASTNQTSMYLCASSLFAGVLRAKNIQYFGAGTRLSVL.

J is TRBJ2-3 and V is TRBV29-1; 7 nucleotides align to TRBD2. J lost 2 bases, V lost 7 bases, and 3 bases had no gene match. Germline V gene lookup returns CDR1 SQVTM and CDR2 ANQGSEA. The CDR3 has 12 residues. The CDR3 DNA is TGCAGCGCTAGCGGTCCCACAGATACGCAGTATTTT. Translation: CSASGPTDTQYF.

This clonotype was detected many times. The chain combines TRBV7-2 with TRBJ2-1; D ambiguous. The germline gives CDR1 SGHTA, CDR2 FQGNSA. This CDR3 spans 11 amino acids. Trimming took off 5 bases at V and 2 bases at J, with 1 base between the two ends. The CDR3 region is CASSPYNEQFF. The CDR3 bases are TGTGCCAGCAGCCCCTACAATGAGCAGTTCTTC.

The genes are TRBV6-5 and TRBJ1-1, with a weak D call TRBD1 (5 bases). The V gene lost 6 bases and the J gene lost 1 base, with 12 bases spanning the gap. The V gene's germline CDR1 is MNHEY and CDR2 SVGAGI. The CDR3 totals 14 residues. CDR3 coding DNA: TGTGCCAGCAGACAGGTACCAGAGAACACTGAAGCTTTCTTT. This gives the protein CASRQVPENTEAFF.

This clonotype was seen only a few times. The chain employs TRBV6-2 or TRBV6-3 and TRBJ2-7; D is uncertain. The CDR3 has 13 amino acids. The germline gives CDR1 MNHEY, CDR2 SVGEGT. The germline V and J ends were trimmed by 2 bases and 3 bases, with 8 bases remaining between them. The CDR3: CASSYARHYEQYF. CDR3 DNA: TGTGCCAGCAGTTACGCCAGACACTACGAGCAGTACTTC.